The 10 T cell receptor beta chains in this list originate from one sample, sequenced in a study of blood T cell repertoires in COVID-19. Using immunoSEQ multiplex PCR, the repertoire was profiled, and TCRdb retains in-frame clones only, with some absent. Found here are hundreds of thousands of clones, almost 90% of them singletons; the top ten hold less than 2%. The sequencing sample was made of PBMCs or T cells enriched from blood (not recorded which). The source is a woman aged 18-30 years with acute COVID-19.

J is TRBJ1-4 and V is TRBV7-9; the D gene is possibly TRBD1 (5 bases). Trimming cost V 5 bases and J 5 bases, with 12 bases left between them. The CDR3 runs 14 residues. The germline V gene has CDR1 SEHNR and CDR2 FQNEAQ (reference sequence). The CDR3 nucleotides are TGTGCCAGCAGCCCGGGACTGCTGAATGAAAAACTGTTTTTT. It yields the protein CASSPGLLNEKLFF.

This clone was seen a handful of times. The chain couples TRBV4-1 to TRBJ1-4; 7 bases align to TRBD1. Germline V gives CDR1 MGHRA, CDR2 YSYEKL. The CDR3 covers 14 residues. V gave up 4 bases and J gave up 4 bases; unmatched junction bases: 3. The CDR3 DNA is TGCGCCAGCAGCCGCCGGGACAGTAATGAAAAACTGTTTTTT. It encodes CASSRRDSNEKLFF.

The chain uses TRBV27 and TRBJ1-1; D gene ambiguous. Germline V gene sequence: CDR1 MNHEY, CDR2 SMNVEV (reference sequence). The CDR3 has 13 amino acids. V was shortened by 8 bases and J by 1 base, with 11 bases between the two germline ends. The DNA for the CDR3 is TGTGCCAGCCAGGTATCGGAGAACACTGAAGCTTTCTTT. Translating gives CASQVSENTEAFF.

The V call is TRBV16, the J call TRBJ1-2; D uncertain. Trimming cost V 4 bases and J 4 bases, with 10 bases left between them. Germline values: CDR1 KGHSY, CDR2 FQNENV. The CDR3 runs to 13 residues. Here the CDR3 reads CASSPLLPYGYTF. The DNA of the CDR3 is TGTGCCAGCAGCCCACTACTCCCCTATGGCTACACCTTC.

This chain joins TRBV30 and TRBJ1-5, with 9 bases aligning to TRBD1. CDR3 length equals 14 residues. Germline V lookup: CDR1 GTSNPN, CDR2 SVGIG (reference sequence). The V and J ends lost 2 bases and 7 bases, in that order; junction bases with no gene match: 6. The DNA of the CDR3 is TGTGCCTGGAGTCGGACAGGGGTACGACAGCCCCAGCATTTT. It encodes CAWSRTGVRQPQHF.

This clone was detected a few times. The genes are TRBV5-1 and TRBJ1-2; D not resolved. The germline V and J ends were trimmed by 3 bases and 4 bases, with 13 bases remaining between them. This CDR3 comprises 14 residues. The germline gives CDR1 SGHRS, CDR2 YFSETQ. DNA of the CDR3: TGCGCCAGCAGCTCCATATCAGGTTCCTATGGCTACACCTTC. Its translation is CASSSISGSYGYTF.

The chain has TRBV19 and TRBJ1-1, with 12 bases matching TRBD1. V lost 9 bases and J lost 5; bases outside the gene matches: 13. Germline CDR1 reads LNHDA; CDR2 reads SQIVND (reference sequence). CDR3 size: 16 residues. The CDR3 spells CASAPGQGASWTEAFF. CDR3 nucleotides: TGTGCCAGCGCTCCGGGACAGGGGGCAAGTTGGACTGAAGCTTTCTTT.

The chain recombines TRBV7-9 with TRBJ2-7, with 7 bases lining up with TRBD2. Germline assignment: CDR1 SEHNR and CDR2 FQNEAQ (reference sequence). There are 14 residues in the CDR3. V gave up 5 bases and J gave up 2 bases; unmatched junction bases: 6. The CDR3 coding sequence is TGTGCCAGCAGCCCCCGGACTAGGCCCTACGAGCAGTACTTC. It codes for CASSPRTRPYEQYF.

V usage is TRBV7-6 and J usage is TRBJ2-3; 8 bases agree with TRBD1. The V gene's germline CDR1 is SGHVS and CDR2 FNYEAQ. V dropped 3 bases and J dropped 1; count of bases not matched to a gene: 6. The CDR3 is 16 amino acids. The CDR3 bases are TGTGCCAGCAGCTTGTCGCAGGGGGCGGGCACAGATACGCAGTATTTT. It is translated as CASSLSQGAGTDTQYF. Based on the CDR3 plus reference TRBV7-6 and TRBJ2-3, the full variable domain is GAGVSQSPRYKVTKRGQDVALRCDPISGHVSLYWYRQALGQGPEFLTYFNYEAQQDKSGLPNDRFSAERPEGSISTLTIQRTEQRDSAMYRCASSLSQGAGTDTQYFGPGTRLTVL.

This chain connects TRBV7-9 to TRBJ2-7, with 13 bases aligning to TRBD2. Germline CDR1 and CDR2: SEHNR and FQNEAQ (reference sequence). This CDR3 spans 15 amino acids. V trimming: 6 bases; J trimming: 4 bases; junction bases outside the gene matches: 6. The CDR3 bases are TGTGCCAGCAGTCGCGGACTAGCGGGAGAGTACGAGCAGTACTTC. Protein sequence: CASSRGLAGEYEQYF.